The 29 T cell receptor beta chains listed next were all sequenced from one sample in a study of radiation and T cells in renal cell carcinoma. Using immunoSEQ multiplex PCR, the repertoire was profiled, and TCRdb retains in-frame clones only, with some absent. The profile shows approximately 140,000 clones, roughly 90% of them singletons. Time point given: baseline pretreatment blood. The treatment denotes: 15 Gy SBRT to primary tumor, nephrectomy 4 weeks later. The sample here was blood, taken from a patient whose treatment included radiotherapy and nephrectomy. Every receptor here comes from a woman between 65 and 79 years old with renal cell carcinoma.

The chain joins TRBV7-3 to TRBJ1-1; TRBD1 might be the D (5 bases). Trimming took 2 bases from V and 1 from J, leaving 8 bases between them. Germline lookup yields CDR1 SGHTA and CDR2 FQGTGA. The CDR3 runs 14 residues. CDR3 amino acids: CASSLGAGNTEAFF. The CDR3 DNA reads as TGTGCCAGCAGCTTAGGGGCAGGGAACACTGAAGCTTTCTTT.

In this sample, this clone turned up once. The gene calls are TRBV19 and TRBJ1-1, with D possibly matching TRBD1 (6 bases). Germline V CDR1 and CDR2: LNHDA, SQIVND (reference sequence). V dropped 5 bases and J dropped 4 bases, with 20 bases sitting between them. The CDR3 runs 16 residues. The CDR3 DNA follows: TGTGCCAGTAGTCCTCTTATGGGGGCGAGTGGCACTGAAGCTTTCTTT. It is translated as CASSPLMGASGTEAFF.

The J gene is TRBJ1-1, the V gene TRBV20-1; D ambiguous. The germline gives CDR1 DFQATT, CDR2 SNEGSKA (reference sequence). The V end was cut by 0 bases, the J end by 8 bases, with 7 bases between. CDR3 length equals 11 residues. CDR3 in DNA: TGCAGTGCTAGAGAGATCCCCGAAGCTTTCTTT. It specifies CSAREIPEAFF.

The chain links TRBV29-1 to TRBJ2-5; TRBD2 matches at 14 bases. With 6 bases clipped from V and 6 bases from J, the junction kept 3 bases outside the gene matches. This CDR3 contains 13 residues. Germline lookup yields CDR1 SQVTM and CDR2 ANQGSEA. The CDR3 sequence: CSVGTSGGQTQYF. CDR3 DNA sequence: TGCAGCGTCGGGACTAGCGGGGGCCAGACCCAGTACTTC.

The chain couples TRBV5-1 to TRBJ2-3; TRBD2 matches 9 bases. Germline CDR1 SGHRS, CDR2 YFSETQ. The CDR3 covers 16 residues. Germline trimming cut 7 bases from V and 2 bases from J; bases unmatched to any gene: 11. CDR3 region: CASRGGLAGPTDTQYF. The CDR3 coding sequence is TGCGCCAGCCGCGGGGGGCTAGCGGGGCCCACAGATACGCAGTATTTT.

The J gene is TRBJ1-3, the V gene TRBV11-3, with a weak D call TRBD1 (6 bases). Germline V gene data show CDR1 as SGHNT and CDR2 as YENEEA. Trimming took 5 bases from V and 4 from J, leaving 18 bases between them. The CDR3 contains 16 residues. The CDR3 sequence: CASSVRGVSIGNTIYF. The CDR3 DNA follows: TGTGCCAGCAGCGTTAGGGGGGTCTCCATCGGAAACACCATATATTTT. The variable domain in full, with the rest retrieved from reference TRBV11-3 and TRBJ1-3, is EAGVVQSPRYKIIEKKQPVAFWCNPISGHNTLYWYLQNLGQGPELLIRYENEEAVDDSQLPKDRFSAERLKGVDSTLKIQPAELGDSAVYLCASSVRGVSIGNTIYFGEGSWLTVV.

This rearrangement joins TRBV5-4 to TRBJ1-3, with 8 bases that match TRBD1. The germline gives CDR1 SGHNT, CDR2 YYREEE (reference sequence). CDR3 length equals 16 residues. J lost 5 bases, V lost 4 bases, and 11 bases had no gene match. CDR3 in amino acids: CASSPEPTGARNTIYF. DNA for the CDR3: TGTGCCAGCAGCCCTGAACCGACAGGGGCCAGAAACACCATATATTTT. The variable domain in full, completed from reference TRBV5-4 and TRBJ1-3, reads ETGVTQSPTHLIKTRGQQVTLRCSSQSGHNTVSWYQQALGQGPQFIFQYYREEENGRGNFPPRFSGLQFPNYSSELNVNALELDDSALYLCASSPEPTGARNTIYFGEGSWLTVV.

The chain couples TRBV7-9 to TRBJ1-2, with 8 bases aligning to TRBD1. The trim removed 3 bases at V and 4 bases at J, leaving 16 bases unmatched. The CDR3 totals 18 residues. Germline CDR1 SEHNR, CDR2 FQNEAQ (reference sequence). CDR3 residues: CASSFSPLGQGQGYGYTF. The CDR3, as DNA: TGTGCCAGCAGCTTTTCCCCCCTTGGACAGGGTCAGGGCTATGGCTACACCTTC.

The CDR3 protein is CASSLDQFRGGASYEQYF. In DNA, the CDR3 is TGTGCCAGCAGCTTAGATCAATTCCGCGGGGGGGCCTCCTACGAGCAGTACTTC. V is TRBV11-2 and J is TRBJ2-7, with TRBD2 matching over 9 bases. V was pared by 0 bases and J by 0 bases, with 9 bases of the junction left unmatched. Germline V gives CDR1 SGHAT, CDR2 FQNNGV. The CDR3 covers 18 residues. Full variable domain (rest looked up from reference TRBV11-2 and TRBJ2-7): EAGVAQSPRYKIIEKRQSVAFWCNPISGHATLYWYQQILGQGPKLLIQFQNNGVVDDSQLPKDRFSAERLKGVDSTLKIQPAKLEDSAVYLCASSLDQFRGGASYEQYFGPGTRLTVT.

The chain recombines TRBV7-9 with TRBJ1-5, with D possibly being TRBD1 (5 bases). Trimming shortened V by 5 bases and J by 2 bases, and 13 bases separated the two germline ends. Germline V gene data show CDR1 as SEHNR and CDR2 as FQNEAQ (reference sequence). The CDR3 contains 15 residues. The chain's CDR3 is CASSGPGVGNQPQHF. The DNA of the CDR3 is TGTGCCAGCAGCGGACCGGGGGTAGGCAATCAGCCCCAGCATTTT. Combining the CDR3 with reference TRBV7-9 and TRBJ1-5 gives the whole variable domain DTGVSQNPRHKITKRGQNVTFRCDPISEHNRLYWYRQTLGQGPEFLTYFQNEAQLEKSRLLSDRFSAERPKGSFSTLEIQRTEQGDSAMYLCASSGPGVGNQPQHFGDGTRLSIL.

The genes are TRBV4-3 and TRBJ2-3; no clear D gene. Trimming cost V 0 bases and J 4 bases, with 11 bases left between them. The V gene's germline CDR1 is LGHNA and CDR2 YSLEER. The CDR3 spans 15 residues. The CDR3 sequence is CASSQDGRESDTQYF. In DNA form, the CDR3 reads TGCGCCAGCAGCCAAGATGGAAGGGAATCAGATACGCAGTATTTT.

The rearrangement uses TRBV2 and TRBJ1-4; a weak D match, TRBD1 (6 bases). The V end lost 6 bases, the J end lost 3 bases, and 8 bases lay between the germline ends. This CDR3 spans 13 amino acids. CDR1 and CDR2 (germline): SNHLY, FYNNEI. The CDR3 DNA sequence: TGTGCCAGCAGGGGGGCGGCTAATGAAAAACTGTTTTTT. This codes for CASRGAANEKLFF.

The CDR3 nucleotides are TGTGCCAGCAGCTTGACAGGGGACAAAGGGTCACCCCTCCACTTT. This sequence encodes CASSLTGDKGSPLHF. The J gene is TRBJ1-6, the V gene TRBV7-3; the match to TRBD1 covers 8 bases. There are 15 residues in the CDR3. V gave up 3 bases and J gave up 10 bases; unmatched junction bases: 8. Per germline, CDR1 SGHTA and CDR2 FQGTGA.

V usage is TRBV4-2 and J usage is TRBJ2-1; 7 bases fit TRBD2. This CDR3 has 15 residues. The V segment lost 3 bases and the J segment 5 bases; nucleotides outside the gene matches: 7. The germline V gene has CDR1 LGHNA and CDR2 YNFKEQ. The CDR3 nucleotides are TGTGCCAGCAGCCAGTTGGGGAGCGGGGACAATGAGCAGTTCTTC. It specifies CASSQLGSGDNEQFF.

J is TRBJ1-1 and V is TRBV5-1, with TRBD1 matching over 8 bases. The CDR3 has 15 amino acids. The germline CDR1 and CDR2 sequences are SGHRS and YFSETQ. J was trimmed by 4 bases and V by 0 bases; bases with no gene match: 5. The CDR3 nucleotides are TGCGCCAGCAGCTTGGAAGGACAGGGTTTCACTGAAGCTTTCTTT. Protein product: CASSLEGQGFTEAFF.

The DNA for the CDR3 is TGTGCCAGCAGCTTAGCTGGGGGGGCCATTCAGTACTTC. Translation gives CASSLAGGAIQYF. The chain links TRBV11-2 to TRBJ2-4, with a possible D match to TRBD2 (7 bases). V shed 1 base and J shed 9 bases, with 10 bases lying between them. Germline V gene lookup returns CDR1 SGHAT and CDR2 FQNNGV. The CDR3 consists of 13 residues.

The chain combines TRBV18 with TRBJ2-7, with D perhaps matching TRBD1 (5 bases). The CDR3 has 14 residues. Per the germline V gene, CDR1 is KGHSH and CDR2 is LQKENI. Trimming took 5 bases from V and 2 from J, leaving 13 bases between them. The CDR3 region has the DNA TGTGCCAGCTCAAACAGGCCGGCACCCTACGAGCAGTACTTC. This sequence encodes CASSNRPAPYEQYF. The entire variable domain, with the rest obtained from reference TRBV18 and TRBJ2-7, is as follows: NAGVMQNPRHLVRRRGQEARLRCSPMKGHSHVYWYRQLPEEGLKFMVYLQKENIIDESGMPKERFSAEFPKEGPSILRIQQVVRGDSAAYFCASSNRPAPYEQYFGPGTRLTVT.

CDR3 DNA: TGCGCCAGCAGCTTGGTGGCGGGGAGTTACAATGAGCAGTTCTTC. Translation: CASSLVAGSYNEQFF. The chain employs TRBV5-1 and TRBJ2-1; a possible D gene is TRBD2 (6 bases). V lost 0 bases to trimming and J lost 4 bases, with 11 bases between them. This CDR3 has 15 amino acids. CDR1 is SGHRS and CDR2 is YFSETQ in the germline V gene.

This clone was picked up a small number of times. The CDR3: CASSDTALNTEAFF. The CDR3 region has the DNA TGTGCCAGCAGTGATACCGCCTTGAACACTGAAGCTTTCTTT. The rearrangement uses TRBV6-1 and TRBJ1-1; D is uncertain. V was clipped by 3 bases and J by 0 bases, with 8 bases between them. The V gene's germline CDR1 is MNHNS and CDR2 SASEGT. This CDR3 contains 14 residues.

The chain links TRBV5-1 to TRBJ2-3, with D maybe TRBD1 (6 bases). Germline CDR1 SGHRS, CDR2 YFSETQ. The length of the CDR3 is 14 residues. The V end was cut by 4 bases, the J end by 0 bases, with 9 bases between. The CDR3 spells CASSPDSSTDTQYF. In DNA form, the CDR3 reads TGCGCCAGCAGCCCGGACAGTAGCACAGATACGCAGTATTTT.

The chain links TRBV4-2 to TRBJ1-6; no reliable D call. Germline CDR1 is LGHNA and CDR2 is YNFKEQ. The V and J ends lost 0 bases and 5 bases respectively, with 11 bases between them. The CDR3 is 16 amino acids. In DNA form, the CDR3 reads TGTGCCAGCAGCCAAGAAGAGGTCCATAATAATTCACCCCTCCACTTT. This encodes CASSQEEVHNNSPLHF.

The chain carries TRBV19 and TRBJ2-5; tentative D call: TRBD2 (5 bases). Judging by the DNA end, TRBJ2-7 fits better; the J call may be wrong. Germline loops: CDR1 LNHDA, CDR2 SQIVND (reference sequence). This CDR3 is 14 amino acids long. Here the CDR3 reads CASSGIVSPHEQYF. Written as DNA, the CDR3 is TGTGCCAGTAGCGGGATAGTCTCCCCCCACGAGCAGTACTTC.

Note on this clone: Germline and junction disagree at one end, which may indicate a read error. The chain employs TRBV5-4 and TRBJ1-2, with D maybe TRBD1 (6 bases). CDR1 and CDR2 from the germline V gene are SGHNT and YYREEE (reference sequence). This CDR3 has 13 residues. This chain's CDR3 is CASSQQGTGRYTF. DNA of the CDR3: TGCGCCAGCAGCCAACAGGGCACAGGGCGCTACACCTTC.

The chain is built from TRBV19 and TRBJ1-2; D ambiguous. CDR1 is LNHDA, CDR2 SQIVND, per germline (reference sequence). CDR3 length equals 14 residues. V lost 7 bases to trimming and J lost 0 bases, with 12 bases between them. Here the CDR3 DNA reads TGTGCCAGTAATACAGCTTCAGCTAACTATGGCTACACCTTC. Its protein is CASNTASANYGYTF.

This sequence joins TRBV6-5 and TRBJ1-2; D is undetermined. The V gene lost 0 bases and the J gene lost 0 bases, with 11 bases spanning the gap. Germline CDR1 is MNHEY and CDR2 is SVGAGI. CDR3 length equals 16 residues. The CDR3 here is CASSYSISRPNYGYTF. DNA of the CDR3: TGTGCCAGCAGTTACTCGATCTCCAGGCCTAACTATGGCTACACCTTC.

CDR3 bases: TGTGCCAGCAGGCTTACAGGGACAGATACGCAGTATTTT. It translates to CASRLTGTDTQYF. J is TRBJ2-3 and V is TRBV28; tentatively, D is TRBD1 (6 bases). CDR1 and CDR2 (germline): MDHEN, SYDVKM. This CDR3 is 13 amino acids long. Trimming took 6 bases from V and 3 from J, leaving 10 bases between them. The variable domain in full, with the rest retrieved from reference TRBV28 and TRBJ2-3, is DVKVTQSSRYLVKRTGEKVFLECVQDMDHENMFWYRQDPGLGLRLIYFSYDVKMKEKGDIPEGYSVSREKKERFSLILESASTNQTSMYLCASRLTGTDTQYFGPGTRLTVL.

V is TRBV6-5 and J is TRBJ2-5; tentative D call: TRBD1 (8 bases). Germline-derived CDR1 and CDR2 are MNHEY and SVGAGI. The CDR3 loop spans 16 amino acids. V gave up 0 bases and J gave up 1 base, with 12 bases separating them. CDR3 sequence (DNA): TGTGCCAGCAGTTACTCCTACAGGGGGGGCCAAGAGACCCAGTACTTC. Residues: CASSYSYRGGQETQYF.

This chain joins TRBV11-3 and TRBJ2-7, with D unclear. Germline V lookup: CDR1 SGHNT, CDR2 YENEEA. The V gene lost 0 bases and the J gene lost 3 bases, with 6 bases spanning the gap. The CDR3 is made up of 13 amino acids. Written as DNA, the CDR3 is TGTGCCAGCAGCTTAGACGAAAGCTACGAGCAGTACTTC. Its translation is CASSLDESYEQYF.

This chain connects TRBV10-3 to TRBJ1-2, with TRBD1 identical over 7 bases. Germline V lookup: CDR1 ENHRY, CDR2 SYGVKD. The CDR3 runs 13 residues. Germline trimming cut 5 bases from V and 4 bases from J; bases unmatched to any gene: 4. CDR3 DNA sequence: TGTGCCATCAGTCCTCGGGACAGCTATGGCTACACCTTC. Translated: CAISPRDSYGYTF.